Shown below are 16 T cell receptor beta chains from a single sample sequenced in a study of radiotherapy plus CTLA-4 blockade in lung cancer. Profiled with immunoSEQ multiplex PCR; TCRdb holds only in-frame clones, not every one. The sample holds around 55,000 clones, roughly 79% seen once. This specimen consisted of peripheral blood, obtained from a patient treated with radiotherapy plus ipilimumab. These receptors all come from a human donor with non-small cell lung cancer whose response to radiotherapy plus ipilimumab could not be evaluated.

This clone was recorded only once. Likely a read error: the CDR3 ends without its conserved phenylalanine or tryptophan. No DNA is shown, since the ends of the CDR3 on it are uncertain; the CDR3 is the one TCRdb lists. CDR3 residues: CARDPGQGFN. The chain links TRBV6-5 to TRBJ1-2; TRBD1 is taken as the D call from the table, unchecked against the DNA. The CDR3 contains 10 residues when both ends are counted. CDR1 and CDR2 (germline): MNHEY, SVGAGI.

This clone was seen more than once but under ten times. J is TRBJ1-3 and V is TRBV7-2, with 11 bases that match TRBD1. The V and J ends lost 5 bases and 1 base, in that order; junction bases with no gene match: 4. The CDR3 runs to 16 residues. The germline V gene encodes CDR1 SGHTA and CDR2 FQGNSA. As DNA, the CDR3 is TGTGCCAGCAGCGGGAGGGACAGGGGGTCTGGAAACACCATATATTTT. Its translation: CASSGRDRGSGNTIYF. The complete variable domain, with remaining parts taken from reference TRBV7-2 and TRBJ1-3, reads GAGVSQSPSNKVTEKGKDVELRCDPISGHTALYWYRQSLGQGLEFLIYFQGNSAPDKSGLPSDRFSAERTGGSVSTLTIQRTQQEDSAVYLCASSGRDRGSGNTIYFGEGSWLTVV.

This chain uses TRBV6-6 with TRBJ2-5, with a tentative D call TRBD2 (6 bases). The CDR3 has 13 residues. The V end lost 8 bases, the J end lost 2 bases, and 12 bases lay between the germline ends. The germline V gene encodes CDR1 MNHNY and CDR2 SVGAGI (reference sequence). CDR3 coding DNA: TGTGCCAGCGTGTCTAGCGAACAAGAGACCCAGTACTTC. Amino acids: CASVSSEQETQYF.

The V gene is TRBV10-3, the J gene TRBJ2-5, with TRBD1 as a possible D gene (5 bases). This CDR3 has 14 residues. Trimming removed 2 bases at V and 2 bases at J, with 9 bases between. Germline assignment: CDR1 ENHRY and CDR2 SYGVKD. The CDR3 nucleotides read TGTGCCATCAGTGAGCCAGGGCCACAAGAGACCCAGTACTTC. Its translation is CAISEPGPQETQYF.

V is TRBV6-5 and J is TRBJ1-5, with 9 bases lining up with TRBD1. V gave up 6 bases and J gave up 4 bases; unmatched junction bases: 4. The CDR3 covers 14 residues. Germline loops: CDR1 MNHEY, CDR2 SVGAGI. In nucleotides, the CDR3 is TGTGCCAGCAGGCCGACAGGGGGTAATCAGCCCCAGCATTTT. It is translated as CASRPTGGNQPQHF.

The chain carries TRBV7-6 and TRBJ2-5; 15 bases line up with TRBD2. Germline loops: CDR1 SGHVS, CDR2 FNYEAQ. The CDR3 is 20 residues long. The V segment lost 5 bases and the J segment 4 bases; nucleotides outside the gene matches: 17. As DNA, the CDR3 is TGTGCCAGCAGCCCCCTCCCACTCCGGACTAGCGGGGGGGCCAGAGAGACCCAGTACTTC. This encodes CASSPLPLRTSGGARETQYF.

The chain uses TRBV5-1 and TRBJ1-1; D possibly corresponds to TRBD1 (6 bases). The germline V gene encodes CDR1 SGHRS and CDR2 YFSETQ. V gave up 1 base and J gave up 0 bases, with 16 bases separating them. The CDR3 contains 17 residues. The CDR3 DNA follows: TGCGCCAGCAGCTTGACCACCAGGACAGTATTGAACACTGAAGCTTTCTTT. Protein: CASSLTTRTVLNTEAFF. Filled out from reference TRBV5-1 and TRBJ1-1, the complete variable domain reads KAGVTQTPRYLIKTRGQQVTLSCSPISGHRSVSWYQQTPGQGLQFLFEYFSETQRNKGNFPGRFSGRQFSNSRSEMNVSTLELGDSALYLCASSLTTRTVLNTEAFFGQGTRLTVV.

V is TRBV4-1 and J is TRBJ2-2, with 7 bases aligning to TRBD1. The germline V gene has CDR1 MGHRA and CDR2 YSYEKL. CDR3 length: 16 amino acids. V lost 1 base and J lost 4; bases outside the gene matches: 6. The CDR3 loop reads CASSQVSQGITGELFF. CDR3 nucleotides: TGCGCCAGCAGCCAAGTTTCACAGGGGATCACCGGGGAGCTGTTTTTT.

The V gene is TRBV9, the J gene TRBJ2-1; TRBD2 matches at 11 bases. V shed 2 bases and J 7 bases; nucleotides not matched to a gene: 5. Germline values: CDR1 SGDLS, CDR2 YYNGEE. CDR3 size: 15 residues. CDR3 DNA: TGTGCCAGCAGCGTTAGCGGGAGGGCCGGGAATGAGCAGTTCTTC. Amino acid sequence: CASSVSGRAGNEQFF. The variable domain in full, with the rest retrieved from reference TRBV9 and TRBJ2-1, is DSGVTQTPKHLITATGQRVTLRCSPRSGDLSVYWYQQSLDQGLQFLIQYYNGEERAKGNILERFSAQQFPDLHSELNLSSLELGDSALYFCASSVSGRAGNEQFFGPGTRLTVL.

CDR3 amino acids: CASSFRVGGYTF. The CDR3 DNA reads TGTGCCAGCAGTTTCAGGGTTGGAGGCTACACCTTC. This chain uses TRBV28 with TRBJ1-2; D perhaps matches TRBD1 (5 bases). There are 12 residues in the CDR3. Germline V lookup: CDR1 MDHEN, CDR2 SYDVKM. Trimming cost V 3 bases and J 8 bases, with 10 bases left between them.

Turning to this clone: Mismatch with germline at one junction end may stem from a read error. The J gene is TRBJ2-5, the V gene TRBV9; TRBD2 aligns across 10 bases. This CDR3 has 15 residues. CDR1 is SGDLS, CDR2 YYNGEE, per germline. The DNA of the CDR3 is TGTGCCGGCAGCCCCCCGCTAGCGGGAGTGGAGACCCAGTACTTC. This encodes CAGSPPLAGVETQYF.

The V call is TRBV5-3, the J call TRBJ2-7; TRBD2 matches 8 bases. TRBV5-3 is sorted into the ORF group, with uncertain function. CDR3 size: 14 residues. Unmatched junction bases numbered 2, after V lost 0 bases and J lost 3 bases. The CDR3, as DNA: TGTGCCAGAAGCTTGGCCGGGGGGGGCTACGAGCAGTACTTC. It codes for CARSLAGGGYEQYF.

This chain uses TRBV29-1 with TRBJ2-3; no reliable D call. V was trimmed by 7 bases and J by 0 bases, leaving 14 bases between them. The CDR3 is 14 amino acids. Per germline, CDR1 SQVTM and CDR2 ANQGSEA. CDR3 DNA: TGCAGCGGAAGATCGTGGGCTAGCACAGATACGCAGTATTTT. It translates to CSGRSWASTDTQYF.

This clone is a singleton in its sample. The chain links TRBV9 to TRBJ2-1; 7 bases map to TRBD2. Per germline, CDR1 SGDLS and CDR2 YYNGEE. This CDR3 is 16 amino acids long. Unmatched junction bases numbered 4, after V lost 0 bases and J lost 1 base. The CDR3 DNA is TGTGCCAGCAGCGTAGTCCCGGGGGGTTCCTACAATGAGCAGTTCTTC. This codes for CASSVVPGGSYNEQFF.

The J gene is TRBJ1-5, the V gene TRBV2; D is possibly TRBD1 (6 bases). The V end lost 4 bases, the J end lost 4 bases, and 17 bases lay between the germline ends. Germline V CDR1 and CDR2: SNHLY, FYNNEI. The CDR3 sequence is 16 residues long. CDR3 in DNA: TGTGCCAGCAGTGCCCAGGGGATGGGGGTAAATCAGCCCCAGCATTTT. Translation: CASSAQGMGVNQPQHF.

V and J are TRBV29-1 and TRBJ1-2, with 8 nucleotides matching TRBD1. The V and J ends lost 5 bases and 7 bases, in that order; junction bases with no gene match: 9. The CDR3 runs 13 residues. The germline V gene encodes CDR1 SQVTM and CDR2 ANQGSEA. CDR3 sequence: CSVRGQGGGGYTF. In DNA, the CDR3 is TGCAGCGTTCGCGGACAGGGTGGGGGTGGCTACACCTTC.